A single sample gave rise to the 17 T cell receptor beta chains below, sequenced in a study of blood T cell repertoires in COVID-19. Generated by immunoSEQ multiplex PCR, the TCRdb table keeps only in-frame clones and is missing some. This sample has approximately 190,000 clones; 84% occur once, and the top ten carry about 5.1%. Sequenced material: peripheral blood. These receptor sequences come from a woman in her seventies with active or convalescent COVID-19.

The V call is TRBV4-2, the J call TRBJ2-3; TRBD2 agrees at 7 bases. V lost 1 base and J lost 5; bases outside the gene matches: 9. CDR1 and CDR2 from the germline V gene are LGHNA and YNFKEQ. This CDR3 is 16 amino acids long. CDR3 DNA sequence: TGTGCCAGCAGCCAAGGGGGGGGGACTCCCAGAGATACGCAGTATTTT. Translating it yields CASSQGGGTPRDTQYF.

The CDR3 loop reads CASVRREGFRETQYF. CDR3 DNA: TGTGCCAGCGTCAGGCGGGAGGGTTTCCGAGAGACCCAGTACTTC. The rearrangement uses TRBV2 and TRBJ2-5; 9 bases fit TRBD2. Germline loops: CDR1 SNHLY, CDR2 FYNNEI. This CDR3 is built from 15 residues. J was trimmed by 4 bases and V by 8 bases; bases with no gene match: 11.

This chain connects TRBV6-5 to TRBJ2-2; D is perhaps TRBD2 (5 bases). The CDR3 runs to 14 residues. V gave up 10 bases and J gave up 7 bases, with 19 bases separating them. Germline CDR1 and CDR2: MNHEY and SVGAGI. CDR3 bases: TGTGCCACCCTTGGTAGCGTAGGCCGCGGGGAGCTGTTTTTT. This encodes CATLGSVGRGELFF.

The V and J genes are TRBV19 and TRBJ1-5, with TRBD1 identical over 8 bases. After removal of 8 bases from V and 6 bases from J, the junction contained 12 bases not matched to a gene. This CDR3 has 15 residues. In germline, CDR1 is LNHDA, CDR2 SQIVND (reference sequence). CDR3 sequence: CASDPRQGKGQPQHF. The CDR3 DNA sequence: TGTGCCAGTGATCCGCGACAGGGGAAGGGTCAGCCCCAGCATTTT. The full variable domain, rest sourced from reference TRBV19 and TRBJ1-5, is DGGITQSPKYLFRKEGQNVTLSCEQNLNHDAMYWYRQDPGQGLRLIYYSQIVNDFQKGDIAEGYSVSREKKESFPLTVTSAQKNPTAFYLCASDPRQGKGQPQHFGDGTRLSIL.

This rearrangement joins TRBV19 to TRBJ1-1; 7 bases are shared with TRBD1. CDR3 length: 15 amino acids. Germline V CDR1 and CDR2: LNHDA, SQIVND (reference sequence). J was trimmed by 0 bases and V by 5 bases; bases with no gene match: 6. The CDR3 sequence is CASSPRTGLNTEAFF. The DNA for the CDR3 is TGTGCCAGTAGTCCTAGGACAGGACTGAACACTGAAGCTTTCTTT.

The CDR3 sequence: CASSVSTGNQPQHF. DNA of the CDR3: TGTGCCAGCAGCGTTTCGACAGGGAACCAGCCCCAGCATTTT. This chain uses TRBV7-9 with TRBJ1-5; 7 bases are a match to TRBD1. V lost 5 bases, J lost 7 bases, and 8 bases stayed unmatched. This CDR3 comprises 14 residues. The germline V gene encodes CDR1 SEHNR and CDR2 FQNEAQ (reference sequence). The variable domain in full, with the rest retrieved from reference TRBV7-9 and TRBJ1-5, is DTGVSQNPRHKITKRGQNVTFRCDPISEHNRLYWYRQTLGQGPEFLTYFQNEAQLEKSRLLSDRFSAERPKGSFSTLEIQRTEQGDSAMYLCASSVSTGNQPQHFGDGTRLSIL.

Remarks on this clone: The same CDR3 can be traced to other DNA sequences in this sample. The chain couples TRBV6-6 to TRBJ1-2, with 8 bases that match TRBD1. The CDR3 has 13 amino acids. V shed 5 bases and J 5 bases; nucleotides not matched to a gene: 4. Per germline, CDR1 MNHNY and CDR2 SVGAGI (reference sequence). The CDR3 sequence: CASSRTGGYGYTF. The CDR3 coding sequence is TGTGCCAGCAGTCGCACAGGGGGGTATGGCTACACCTTC.

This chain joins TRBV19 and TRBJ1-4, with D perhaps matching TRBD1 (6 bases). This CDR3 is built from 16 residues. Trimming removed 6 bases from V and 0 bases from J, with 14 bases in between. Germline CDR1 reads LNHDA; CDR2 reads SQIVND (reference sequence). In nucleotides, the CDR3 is TGTGCCAGTAGCGAAGGGGGGGGAGCAACTAATGAAAAACTGTTTTTT. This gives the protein CASSEGGGATNEKLFF. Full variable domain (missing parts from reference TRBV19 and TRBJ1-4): DGGITQSPKYLFRKEGQNVTLSCEQNLNHDAMYWYRQDPGQGLRLIYYSQIVNDFQKGDIAEGYSVSREKKESFPLTVTSAQKNPTAFYLCASSEGGGATNEKLFFGSGTQLSVL.

For the CDR3, the DNA is TGTGCCAGCTCACCCCAAGGGGGCGCCTACGAGCAGTACTTC. This translates into CASSPQGGAYEQYF. The rearrangement joins TRBV18 to TRBJ2-7; 7 bases are a match to TRBD1. Germline trimming cut 3 bases from V and 2 bases from J; bases unmatched to any gene: 4. Germline assignment: CDR1 KGHSH and CDR2 LQKENI. The CDR3 runs to 14 residues.

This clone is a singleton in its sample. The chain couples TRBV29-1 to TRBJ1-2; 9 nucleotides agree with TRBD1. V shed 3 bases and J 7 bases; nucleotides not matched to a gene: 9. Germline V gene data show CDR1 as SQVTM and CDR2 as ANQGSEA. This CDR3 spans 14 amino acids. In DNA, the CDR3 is TGCAGCGTTGACGCCGGGACAGGGTTGGGTGGCTACACCTTC. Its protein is CSVDAGTGLGGYTF. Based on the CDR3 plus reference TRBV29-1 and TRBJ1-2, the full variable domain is SAVISQKPSRDICQRGTSLTIQCQVDSQVTMMFWYRQQPGQSLTLIATANQGSEATYESGFVIDKFPISRPNLTFSTLTVSNMSPEDSSIYLCSVDAGTGLGGYTFGSGTRLTVV.

CDR3 nucleotide sequence: TGTGCCAGCAGCCCTGACAGGGGATACTCTGGGGCCAACGTCCTGACTTTC. It is translated as CASSPDRGYSGANVLTF. The genes are TRBV4-2 and TRBJ2-6; 8 nucleotides match TRBD1. Germline trimming cut 4 bases from V and 0 bases from J; bases unmatched to any gene: 5. This CDR3 region has 17 residues. Germline V gene lookup returns CDR1 LGHNA and CDR2 YNFKEQ.

This CDR3 reads CASSPRGRDIYGYTF. CDR3 DNA sequence: TGTGCCAGCAGCCCCAGGGGCCGCGACATATATGGCTACACCTTC. The rearrangement links TRBV5-4 to TRBJ1-2; D may be TRBD1 (6 bases). The V gene lost 4 bases and the J gene lost 5 bases, with 18 bases spanning the gap. Germline-derived CDR1 and CDR2 are SGHNT and YYREEE (reference sequence). CDR3 length: 15 amino acids.

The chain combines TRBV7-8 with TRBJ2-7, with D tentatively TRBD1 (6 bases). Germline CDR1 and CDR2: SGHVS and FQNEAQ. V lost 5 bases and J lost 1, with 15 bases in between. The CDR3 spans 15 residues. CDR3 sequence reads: CASSPRDTRSYEQYF. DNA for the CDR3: TGTGCCAGCAGCCCCCGGGACACACGATCCTACGAGCAGTACTTC.

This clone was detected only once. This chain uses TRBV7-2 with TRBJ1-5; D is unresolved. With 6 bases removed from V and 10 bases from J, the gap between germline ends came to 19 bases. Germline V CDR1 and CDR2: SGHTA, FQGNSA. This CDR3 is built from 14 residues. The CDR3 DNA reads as TGTGCCAGCAGTCCACGGTCTACCCTGTCTCCCCAGCATTTT. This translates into CASSPRSTLSPQHF. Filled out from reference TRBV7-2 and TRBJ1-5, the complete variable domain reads GAGVSQSPSNKVTEKGKDVELRCDPISGHTALYWYRQSLGQGLEFLIYFQGNSAPDKSGLPSDRFSAERTGGSVSTLTIQRTQQEDSAVYLCASSPRSTLSPQHFGDGTRLSIL.

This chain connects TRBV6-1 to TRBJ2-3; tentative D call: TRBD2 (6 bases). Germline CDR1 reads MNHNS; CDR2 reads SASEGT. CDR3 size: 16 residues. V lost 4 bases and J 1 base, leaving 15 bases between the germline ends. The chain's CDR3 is CASSVMGGGGTDTQYF. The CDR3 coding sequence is TGTGCCAGCAGTGTAATGGGGGGTGGGGGCACAGATACGCAGTATTTT.

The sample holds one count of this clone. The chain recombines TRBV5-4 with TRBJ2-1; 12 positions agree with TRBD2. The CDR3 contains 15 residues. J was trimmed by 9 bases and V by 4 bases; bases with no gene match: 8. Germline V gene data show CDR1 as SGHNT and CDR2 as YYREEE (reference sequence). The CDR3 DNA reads TGTGCCAGCAGCGCCCCTAGCGGGAGGGTCGGTGAGCAGTTCTTC. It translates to CASSAPSGRVGEQFF.

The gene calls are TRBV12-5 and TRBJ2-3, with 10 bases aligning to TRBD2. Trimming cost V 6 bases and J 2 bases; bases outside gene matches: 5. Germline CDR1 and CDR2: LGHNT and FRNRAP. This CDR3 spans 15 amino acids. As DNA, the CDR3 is TGTGCTAGTGGCTTCGGGACTAGCGACACAGATACGCAGTATTTT. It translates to CASGFGTSDTDTQYF.